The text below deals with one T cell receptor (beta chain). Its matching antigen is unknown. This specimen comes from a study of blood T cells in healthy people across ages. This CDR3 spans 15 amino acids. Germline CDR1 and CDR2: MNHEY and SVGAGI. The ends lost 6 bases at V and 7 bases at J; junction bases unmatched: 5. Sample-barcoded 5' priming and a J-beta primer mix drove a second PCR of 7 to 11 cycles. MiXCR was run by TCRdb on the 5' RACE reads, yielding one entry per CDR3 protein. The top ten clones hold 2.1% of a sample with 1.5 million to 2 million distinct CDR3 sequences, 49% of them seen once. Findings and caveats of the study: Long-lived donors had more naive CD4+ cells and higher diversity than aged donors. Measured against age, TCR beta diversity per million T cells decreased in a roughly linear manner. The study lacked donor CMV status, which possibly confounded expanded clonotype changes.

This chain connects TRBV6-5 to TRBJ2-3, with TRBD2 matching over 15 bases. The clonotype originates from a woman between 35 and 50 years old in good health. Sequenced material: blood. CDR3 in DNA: TGTGCCAGCAGCCCGGGACTAGCGGGGGGATATACGCAGTATTTT. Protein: CASSPGLAGGYTQYF.